Described below is a single T cell receptor beta chain sequence and its context. The clone's antigen remains unknown. The input lacks base qualities; no much larger clone sits a single base away. TCRbeta CDR3 regions were amplified from genomic DNA using the immunoSEQ Assay, a bias-controlled multiplex PCR. The paper's processing steps were these. The number of nucleated cells in each sample was estimated by amplification of reference gene primers within the assay. To quantify the absolute abundance of each unique TCRbeta CDR3 rearrangement, sequence reads were collapsed and filtered. Productive Simpson clonality was computed per sample as the square root of Simpson's diversity index over productive rearrangements. TCRdb stores this immuneACCESS table with in-frame sequences only. Part of the clones is absent; in the studies checked, under half of the shortfall reflects unresolved V genes, and no reason is known for the rest. The V and J calls and the clone size are those of that table, but D and trimming were determined from the DNA. This sample holds some 370,000 clones; around 90% were observed only once. The leading ten clones occupy roughly 1.2% of the sample.

The CDR3, from cysteine to phenylalanine, totals 15 residues. Of the read, only the CDR3 DNA is kept; its 45 bases are in frame from base 1. CDR1 is given as SGDLS and CDR2 as YYNGEE, both from the germline V gene. The V end loses 4 bases and the J end loses 4 bases, and a stretch of 15 bases separates them. Whole blood was collected in K2EDTA tubes by collaborating institutions according to the institutions' own protocols. For TCRbeta analysis, collaborators shipped samples in one of three forms: frozen whole blood, isolated PBMCs, or DNA extracted from either of those sample types. This entry is derived from a study of blood T cell repertoires in COVID-19 (dated by TCRdb to the early 2020s). About the full investigation: Samples covering the acute and convalescent phases of COVID-19 were provided by collaborators in the United States, Italy and Spain. The material from the prospective study consisted of cDNA or gDNA derived from T cells, B-cell-depleted T cells, or PBMCs. Subjects who had been exposed to COVID-19, were actively infected with it, or had recovered from it provided the deeply sampled blood TCRbeta repertoires that made up the dataset. The repertoires were made available in a free public database intended to serve as a resource for research on the immune response to SARS-CoV-2. The samples were drawn from two sources: the first 160 participants of the ongoing ImmuneRACE study, and fewer than 1,500 subjects contributed by 6 global collaborators. Nearly every sample came with metadata listing a de-identified subject ID, COVID-19 status, age in years and sex. HLA class I and class II types, where available, came from metadata supplied by the sample provider rather than from assay-based typing.

Overall study results and their limits: How much clinical and demographic metadata was included differed by source and by participant, and the metadata was provided uncurated.

This receptor was identified in a man aged 35 to 55 with acute or convalescent COVID-19. Sequenced sample: peripheral blood. Rearrangement joined TRBV9 to TRBJ2-1, and the D gene may be TRBD1, 6 bases matching. The CDR3 reads CASSLGGVQYNEQFF. The DNA is as follows: TGTGCCAGCAGCCTAGGGGGAGTGCAGTACAATGAGCAGTTCTTC.